The present entry profiles one T cell receptor beta chain with its context. It has no known antigen specificity. No base-level quality is on record; no much larger clone is a single base apart. From its cysteine to its phenylalanine, the CDR3 spans 14 amino acids. Only the CDR3 portion is preserved as DNA: 42 bases, with reading frame beginning at the first base. V is pared back by 0 bases and J by 5 bases, with 10 bases lying between the germline termini. The germline V gene (reference sequence) gives CDR1 as LNHNV and CDR2 as YYDKDF. The source of the sample is a study of cytomegalovirus exposure and HLA in healthy donors (dated by TCRdb to about 2017). Some background on the complete study: In an earlier analysis of under 600 of the donors, 276 Gb of sequence data and 120 million or so unique TCR beta sequences from about 190 million T cells were reported. Donor age, sex, ethnicity and CMV serostatus were compiled together with the repertoire data. Of the roughly 390 genotyped donors, about 80% fell in the genetic ancestry cluster associated with self-reported Caucasian donors. In addition to the first cohort of 650 to 750 subjects, a separate validation cohort of approximately 130 different subjects was used. HLA typing included class I and class II loci at four-digit resolution. Genome-wide SNP genotypes for about 60% of the roughly 670 donors were used in a later genetic analysis, which treated that subset as a discovery cohort. A later analysis re-analyzed previously published TCR beta repertoires from approximately 700 donors and added high-resolution HLA genotyping to study TCR occurrence patterns. The study aimed to test whether cataloging public T cell receptors could reveal signatures of past pathogen exposure. Because of strong linkage in the cohort, five DR-DQ haplotypes were treated as single units for association and clustering. To decide whether each TCR beta V gene segment behaved as functional or pseudogenic, an earlier analysis of nearly 600 of the donors relied on high-throughput TCR beta sequencing. In the later analysis, no new phenotypic data were used to find candidate immune exposures; instead, reliance was placed on TCR beta sequences and their occurrence across donors. To predict cytomegalovirus infection status, the study brought together high-throughput TCR immunosequencing, statistical association of individual TCRs with disease status, and machine learning. Among about 400 genotyped donors of the cohort, an average of around 220,000 unique TCR beta nucleotide sequences was sequenced per donor, of which approximately 18% were non-productive. The study profiled the T cell repertoires of 666 subjects by immunosequencing and related them to cytomegalovirus serostatus. All discovery cohort repertoires had been generated on a single sequencing platform. The number of donors typed differed by locus, with roughly 620-630 for A, B, C, DRB1 and DQB1, more than 500 for DQA1, 600 to 610 for DPA1, and 450 to 480 for DPB1. An early release covering more than 500 HLA-typed donors comprised around 300 gigabases of sequencing data and tens of millions of unique TCR sequences. General conclusions and limits of the study: In vitro tests confirmed that a few of the cytomegalovirus-associated TCR beta chains recognize cytomegalovirus antigens. A cluster of highly shared sequence variants was judged likely to represent a technical artifact of the sequencing pipeline. Because HLA typing was missing for some donors at each locus, association tests included only the typed subset. Most CMV-associated TCR beta chains appeared to be HLA-restricted in a later analysis, and the HLA associations seemed to be driven largely by CMV exposure. The classifier was reported to diagnose cytomegalovirus status with high specificity and sensitivity in both the original and validation cohorts. Compared with equally common non-associated chains, HLA-associated TCR beta chains in a later analysis were more clonally expanded and had lower generation probabilities. In this cohort, only TCR beta chains were sequenced, and detectable features were limited by the absence of alpha or paired-chain data. Linkage disequilibrium might explain the correlated functional status among segregating V segments, but an unknown experimental factor could not be ruled out. Several of the top co-occurrence clusters appeared to be linked to parvovirus B19, influenza, CMV and Epstein-Barr virus, according to a later analysis. Broadly in line with IMGT annotations, most TCR beta V segments showed up in productive rearrangements about 90% or about 30% of the time in an earlier analysis of around 600 of the donors. Strong co-occurrence of HLA alleles, especially DR and DQ, made assigning TCR associations to individual alleles difficult. While some public TCRs were present in many individuals, most TCR sequences turned up only very rarely across donors. The only immune exposure information available for the cohort was CMV serostatus. The earlier analysis of 450 to 700 of the donors excluded some 15 rarely observed V segments, including chromosome 9 orphons, because counts were too low. The 87-base-pair reads could not distinguish some IMGT-functional V segments, including TRBV6-2 and TRBV6-3, so those segments were excluded. The presence/absence analyses assumed that sequencing depth was roughly uniform across donors, and that assumption may not be true. Compared with the approximately 700-donor mean, donors in an Asian-associated ancestry cluster had fewer N-insertions in productive TCRs, according to a later genetic analysis. At a false discovery rate of 0.05, a later analysis linked 16,000 or so TCR beta sequences to specific HLA alleles. The study listed over 150 TCR beta chains as associated with cytomegalovirus. A further reported finding was that TCR beta sequences accurately predicted the HLA-A and HLA-B alleles for most subjects in the first cohort. In a later genetic analysis, a missense DCLRE1C variant was associated with V-gene and J-gene trimming of TCR beta chains, and the association was replicated in an independent cohort. A later analysis found that TCR association rates varied across HLA loci, with DRB1 alleles showing the most associated TCRs and HLA-C alleles the fewest. It was suggested by the authors that the approach could potentially be generalized to other disease states and immunological phenotypes.

The cohort was made up of 666 healthy bone marrow donors. At the time of sampling, every cohort member was nominally healthy, though immune exposures that went unrecorded were likely present. The donor was CMV seropositive and belonged to the group of 250 to 350 seropositive cohort members. A peripheral blood sample was collected from each donor, and TCR beta sequencing was performed on peripheral blood mononuclear cells. The Qiagen DNeasy Blood Extraction Kit was used to extract genomic DNA from the blood cell samples. Libraries came from the immunoSEQ multiplex PCR assay. The multiplex PCR relied on a mix of 60 forward primers for TCR Vbeta segments and 13 reverse primers for TCR Jbeta segments. A multiplex PCR assay on genomic DNA amplified the CDR3 region of rearranged TCR beta genes. Amplified TCR beta libraries were sequenced as 87-base-pair reads on the Illumina HiSeq System. The authors' analysis ran thus. In a later analysis, approximately 74 million unique TCR beta chains were counted across the roughly 670 repertoires, and around 11 million of these chains were shared by at least two donors. A nearest-neighbor algorithm error-corrected the raw reads and collapsed the reads into unique sequences, merging closely related sequences to remove PCR and sequencing errors. CDR3 sequences were aligned to IMGT reference sequences to assign V, D and J gene segments. For a sequence to be retained, a match of at least six nucleotides to both a V gene segment and a J gene segment was required. Rearrangements were classified as productive when the CDR3 lacked stop codons and remained in frame with V and J, and all other rearrangements were classified as non-productive. CDR3 was defined according to IMGT convention as the region running from the second conserved V-encoded cysteine to the conserved J-encoded phenylalanine. Sequences without an unambiguous match to a single V gene segment were excluded from the earlier analysis of about 600 of the donors. In an earlier analysis of approximately 610 of the donors, V segments were called functional above 56.7% productive rearrangements and were called segregating when the between-donor standard deviation exceeded 5%. To diagnose cytomegalovirus status from the catalog of TCR beta chain sequences, a statistical classification framework was built. In a later analysis, V and J genes were assigned by comparing TCR nucleotide sequences against IMGT/GENE-DB human TR gene sequences. In a later analysis, CDR3 sequences and most-parsimonious VDJ recombination scenarios were assigned using the TCRdist pipeline. In a later analysis, each TCR beta chain was defined by its CDR3 amino acid sequence together with its V-gene family, and reads without a unique V-gene family were excluded. In a later analysis, 500 to 700 highly shared, low-generation-probability nucleotide sequences were removed to address suspected cross-contamination and a sequencing artifact. A later analysis calculated a clonal expansion index for each public chain from normalized within-repertoire ranks of inferred template counts. In a later analysis, generation probabilities were computed with a VDJ recombination model fitted to out-of-frame rearrangements, and the resulting probabilities were checked against IGoR. Hypergeometric tests were used in a later analysis to score TCR-TCR, TCR-HLA and TCR-CMV co-occurrence, with a repertoire-size bias correction applied to the TCR pairs. False discovery rates were estimated in a later analysis by permuting HLA or CMV assignments 20 times. A later analysis grouped co-occurring TCRs with DBSCAN, adding TCRdist sequence similarity when clustering within HLA-allele-positive subsets. For co-occurrence clustering, repertoires with fewer than 30,000 or more than 120,000 public chains were excluded, along with roughly 5 repertoires with anomalous nucleotide sharing. What TCRdb holds here is the immuneACCESS table cut down to in-frame rearrangements. Part of the clones is not present; checked against another copy, under half of the missing clones reflect an unresolved V gene, and the others are unexplained. V, J and clone size are taken as reported in that table, and D and trimming were inferred from the DNA itself. The sample records 150,000 to 200,000 clones, around 75% of which are singletons. About 4.5% of the sample comes from the top ten.

The sequence was obtained from a man between 18 and 35 years old in good health and CMV-seropositive. The chain couples TRBV15 to TRBJ1-2, with a weak D call of TRBD1 (6 bases match). Sequencing input: PBMCs. The CDR3 has the sequence CATSRDRGAYGYTF. The DNA sequence is TGTGCCACCAGCAGAGATCGGGGGGCGTATGGCTACACCTTC.